Given below is one T cell receptor beta chain in context. Its recognized antigen is unknown. The record has no base qualities; no much larger clone is one base away. From the cysteine through the phenylalanine, the CDR3 covers 16 amino acids. The CDR3 DNA has 48 bases and is translated from base 1. After removal of 11 bases from V and 1 base from J, the junction retains 11 bases not matched to a gene. Reading the germline V gene (reference sequence) gives CDR1 MNHNY and CDR2 SVGAGI. The data originate from a study of shared T cell receptors in the human thymus (dated by TCRdb to the early 2020s). For context, the study as a whole: The study examined how self-reactive, shared T-cell receptor alpha chains are generated in the human thymus.

Libraries came from the immunoSEQ multiplex PCR assay. This immuneACCESS table, as held by TCRdb, lists in-frame sequences with V and J called but not all clones. Of the missing ones, under half trace to an unresolved V gene in checked studies; the others have no known cause. This sample gives about 660,000 clones in total; around 89% of them show up just once. Of the sample, approximately 0.01% falls within the top ten clones. The sample was also linked to a second study, of human thymus T cells. As the second study states: Donors were immunologically healthy infants undergoing open corrective cardiac surgery for congenital heart defects in Finland. Thymus tissue was obtained as surgical resects removed during corrective cardiac surgery. Biased V and J gene segment usage appeared to be present in both thymic and peripheral blood repertoires. According to the related research, thymic TCR repertoires were highly overlapping among unrelated individuals. The study characterized TCR alpha and beta repertoires from roughly 8 infant thymus samples and a few related peripheral blood samples. Donor ages ranged from about 7 to 244 days, and the cohort comprised about six male and a couple of female infants. Thymocytes were mechanically released from the tissue and were stored as pellets of roughly 10-34 million cells at -70 degrees C. A QIAsymphony instrument was used to extract genomic DNA from the frozen cell pellets. The immunoSEQ multiplex PCR assay was used to amplify the TCRB and TCRAD loci from a standardized quantity of quality-controlled genomic DNA. The amplicons covered the V(D)J region and were long enough to include the CDR3 and to identify the V and J genes. The amplicons were sequenced on an Illumina platform via the commercial immunoSEQ service. Primer bias and sequencing errors were corrected as previously described, and TCRAD and TCRB definitions were based on the IMGT database. immunoSEQ Analyzer 3.0 and VDJTools were used for repertoire analysis, which covered basic statistics, V/J segment usage, diversity estimates, rarefaction and pairwise overlap. To estimate diversity, the Chao1, ChaoE, Efron-Thisted, Shannon and inverse Simpson indices were applied, and diversity was also estimated on datasets down-sampled to the smallest sample. For repertoire overlap, CDR3 nucleotide sequence, V gene and J gene had to match strictly, and clustering was done by Jaccard-based multidimensional scaling. On average, thymus samples yielded approximately 780,000 unique TCRB clonotypes, whereas blood samples yielded around 84,000.

The TCR originated in a boy in the first two years of life with a congenital heart defect. Donor details come from another sample of the same person, matched by shared clones. The specimen was thymocytes. The rearrangement combines TRBV6-6 with TRBJ2-1; 10 bases in the junction line up with TRBD2. Here the CDR3 is given as CAHGASGSWSYNEQFF. The DNA sequence is TGTGCCCACGGGGCTAGCGGGAGTTGGTCCTACAATGAGCAGTTCTTC.